This TCR beta chain stems from a study of identical twins. Findings of the study overall: Insertion counts were lower in abundant cord blood beta clonotypes, a trend that memory repertoires did not show. Models underestimated out-of-frame TCR alpha sharing in monozygotic twins. Analyses based on zero insertions could be partly confounded by invariant MAIT and iNKT cells.

The germline V gene has CDR1 MNHEY and CDR2 SVGAGI. This CDR3 has 12 amino acids. V lost 11 bases to trimming and J lost 2 bases, with 11 bases between them. This clonotype was seen repeatedly, ten times or more. Its cognate antigen is unknown. TCRdb reprocessed the 5' RACE reads via MiXCR and lists one record per CDR3 protein. This sample has 450,000 to 500,000 distinct CDR3 sequences, with roughly an eighth found just once. These data are also associated with another study on yellow fever vaccine responses in identical twins.

The specimen sequenced was CD4+ T cells sorted from blood. This TCR was sampled from a woman under 30 in good health. This chain joins TRBV6-5 and TRBJ2-3; the D gene is possibly TRBD1 (5 bases). The CDR3 DNA reads TGTGCCGTCAGGGCCCTCACAGATACGCAGTATTTT. Protein sequence: CAVRALTDTQYF.